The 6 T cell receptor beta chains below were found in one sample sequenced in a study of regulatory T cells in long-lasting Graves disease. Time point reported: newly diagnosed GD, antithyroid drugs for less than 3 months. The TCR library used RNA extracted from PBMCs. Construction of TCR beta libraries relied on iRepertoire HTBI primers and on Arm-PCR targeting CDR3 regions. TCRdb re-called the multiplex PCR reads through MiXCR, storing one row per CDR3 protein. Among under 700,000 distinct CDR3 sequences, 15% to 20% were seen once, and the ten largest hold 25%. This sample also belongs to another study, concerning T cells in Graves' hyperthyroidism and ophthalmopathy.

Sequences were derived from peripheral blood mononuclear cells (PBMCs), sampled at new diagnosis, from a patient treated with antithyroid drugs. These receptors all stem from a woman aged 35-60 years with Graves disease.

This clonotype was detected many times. The CDR3 is CASKIGDRVNTEAFF. The CDR3 DNA sequence: TGTGCCAGTAAAATAGGGGACAGGGTGAACACTGAAGCTTTCTTT. This rearrangement joins TRBV27 to TRBJ1-1, with TRBD1 matching 9 bases. The CDR3 loop spans 15 amino acids. V trimming: 9 bases; J trimming: 0 bases; junction bases outside the gene matches: 8. Germline-derived CDR1 and CDR2 are MNHEY and SMNVEV (reference sequence).

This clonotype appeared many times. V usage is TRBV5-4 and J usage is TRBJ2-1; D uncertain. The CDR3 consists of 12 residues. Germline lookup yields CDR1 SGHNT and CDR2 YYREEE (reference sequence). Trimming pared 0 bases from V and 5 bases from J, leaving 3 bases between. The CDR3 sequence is CASSLANNEQFF. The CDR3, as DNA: TGTGCCAGCAGCTTGGCCAACAATGAGCAGTTCTTC.

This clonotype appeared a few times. The chain's CDR3 is CSVELTEGTANYGYTF. For the CDR3, the DNA is TGCAGCGTTGAACTCACGGAGGGGACAGCTAACTATGGCTACACCTTC. The chain employs TRBV29-1 and TRBJ1-2; 7 nucleotides match TRBD1. From germline, CDR1 is SQVTM and CDR2 ANQGSEA. The ends lost 2 bases at V and 0 bases at J; junction bases unmatched: 9. The CDR3 contains 16 residues.

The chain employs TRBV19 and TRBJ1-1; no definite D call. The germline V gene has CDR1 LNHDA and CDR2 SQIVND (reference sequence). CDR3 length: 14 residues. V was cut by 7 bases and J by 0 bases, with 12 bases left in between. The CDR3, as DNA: TGTGCCAGTATTCCGGACGGGCTGAACACTGAAGCTTTCTTT. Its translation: CASIPDGLNTEAFF.

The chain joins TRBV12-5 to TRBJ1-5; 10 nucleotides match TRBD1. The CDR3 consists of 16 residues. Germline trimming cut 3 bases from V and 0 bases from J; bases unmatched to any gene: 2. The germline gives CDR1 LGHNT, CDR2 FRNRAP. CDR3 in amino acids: CASGLRTGGSNQPQHF. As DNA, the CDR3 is TGTGCTAGTGGTTTACGGACAGGGGGTAGCAATCAGCCCCAGCATTTT.

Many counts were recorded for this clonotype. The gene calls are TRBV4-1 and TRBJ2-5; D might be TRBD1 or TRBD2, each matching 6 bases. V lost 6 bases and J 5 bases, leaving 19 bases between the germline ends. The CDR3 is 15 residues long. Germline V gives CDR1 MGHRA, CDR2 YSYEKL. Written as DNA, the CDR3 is TGCGCCAGCAGTCTTTCAACAGGGAGGTGGGAGACCCAGTACTTC. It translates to CASSLSTGRWETQYF.